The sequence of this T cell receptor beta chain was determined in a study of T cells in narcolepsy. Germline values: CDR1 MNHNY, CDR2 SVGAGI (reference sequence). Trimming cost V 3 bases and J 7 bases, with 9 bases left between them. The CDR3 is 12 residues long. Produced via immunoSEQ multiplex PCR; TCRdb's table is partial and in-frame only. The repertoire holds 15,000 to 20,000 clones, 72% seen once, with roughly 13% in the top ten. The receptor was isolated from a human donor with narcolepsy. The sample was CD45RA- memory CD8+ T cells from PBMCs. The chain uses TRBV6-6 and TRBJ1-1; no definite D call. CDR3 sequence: CASSYTRNEAFF. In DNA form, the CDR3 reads TGTGCCAGCAGTTATACTCGAAATGAAGCTTTCTTT.